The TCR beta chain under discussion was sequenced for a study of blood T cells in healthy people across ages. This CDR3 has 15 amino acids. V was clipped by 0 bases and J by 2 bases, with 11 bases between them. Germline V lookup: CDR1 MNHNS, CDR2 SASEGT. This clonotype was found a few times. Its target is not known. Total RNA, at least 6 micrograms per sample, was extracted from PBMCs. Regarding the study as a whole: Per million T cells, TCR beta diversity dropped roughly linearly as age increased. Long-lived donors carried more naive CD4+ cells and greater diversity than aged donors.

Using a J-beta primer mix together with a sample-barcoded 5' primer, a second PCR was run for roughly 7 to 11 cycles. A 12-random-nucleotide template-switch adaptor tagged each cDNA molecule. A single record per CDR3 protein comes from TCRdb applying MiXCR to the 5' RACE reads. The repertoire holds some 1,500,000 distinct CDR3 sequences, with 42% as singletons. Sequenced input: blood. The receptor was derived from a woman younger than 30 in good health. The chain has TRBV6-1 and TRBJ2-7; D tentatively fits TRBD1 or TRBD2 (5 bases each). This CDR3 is CASSEADWGTYEQYF. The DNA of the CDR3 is TGTGCCAGCAGTGAAGCTGACTGGGGGACCTACGAGCAGTACTTC.